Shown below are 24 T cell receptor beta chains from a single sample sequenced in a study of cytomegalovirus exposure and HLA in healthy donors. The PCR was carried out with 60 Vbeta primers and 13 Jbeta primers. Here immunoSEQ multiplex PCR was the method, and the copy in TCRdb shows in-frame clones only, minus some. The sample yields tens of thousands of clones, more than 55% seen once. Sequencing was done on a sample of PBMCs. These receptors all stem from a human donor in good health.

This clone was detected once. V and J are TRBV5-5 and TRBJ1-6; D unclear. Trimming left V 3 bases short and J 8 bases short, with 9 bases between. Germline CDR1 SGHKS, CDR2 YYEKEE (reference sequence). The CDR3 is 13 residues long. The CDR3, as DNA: TGTGCCAGCAGCTCGAAACCGGATTCACCCCTCCACTTT. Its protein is CASSSKPDSPLHF.

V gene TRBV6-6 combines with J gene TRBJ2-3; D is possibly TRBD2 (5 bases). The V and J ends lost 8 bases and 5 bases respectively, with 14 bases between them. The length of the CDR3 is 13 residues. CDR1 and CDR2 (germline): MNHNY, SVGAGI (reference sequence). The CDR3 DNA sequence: TGTGCCAGCGTCTTAGGTGGAGGAGATACGCAGTATTTT. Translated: CASVLGGGDTQYF.

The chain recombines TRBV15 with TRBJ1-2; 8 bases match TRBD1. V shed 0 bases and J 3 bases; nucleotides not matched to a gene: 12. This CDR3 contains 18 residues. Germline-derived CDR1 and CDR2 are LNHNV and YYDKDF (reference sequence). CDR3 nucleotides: TGTGCCACCAGCAGAGATACGCGGCCAGGGGGCTTGGACTATGGCTACACCTTC. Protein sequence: CATSRDTRPGGLDYGYTF.

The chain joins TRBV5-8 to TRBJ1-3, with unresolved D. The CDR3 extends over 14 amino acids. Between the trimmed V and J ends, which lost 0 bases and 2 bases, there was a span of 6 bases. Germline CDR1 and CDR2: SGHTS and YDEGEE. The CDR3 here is CASSLGGTGNTIYF. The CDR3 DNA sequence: TGTGCCAGCAGCTTGGGAGGAACTGGAAACACCATATATTTT.

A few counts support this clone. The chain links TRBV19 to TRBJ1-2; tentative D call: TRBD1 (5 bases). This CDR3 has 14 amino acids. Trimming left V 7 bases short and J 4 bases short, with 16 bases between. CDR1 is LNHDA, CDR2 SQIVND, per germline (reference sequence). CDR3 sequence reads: CASTRGQASYGYTF. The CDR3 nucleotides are TGTGCCAGTACCAGAGGACAAGCAAGCTATGGCTACACCTTC.

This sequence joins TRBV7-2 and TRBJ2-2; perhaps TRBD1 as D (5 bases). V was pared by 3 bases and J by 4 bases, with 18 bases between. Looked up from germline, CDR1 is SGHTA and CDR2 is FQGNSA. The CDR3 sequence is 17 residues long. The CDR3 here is CASSFAPSPRVTGELFF. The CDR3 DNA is TGTGCCAGCAGCTTCGCTCCTTCCCCCAGGGTCACCGGGGAGCTGTTTTTT.

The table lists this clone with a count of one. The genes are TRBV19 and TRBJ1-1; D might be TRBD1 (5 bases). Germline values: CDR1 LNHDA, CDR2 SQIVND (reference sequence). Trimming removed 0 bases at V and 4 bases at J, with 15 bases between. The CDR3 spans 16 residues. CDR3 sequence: CASSIEARADGTEAFF. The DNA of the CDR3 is TGTGCCAGTAGTATAGAGGCCAGGGCGGATGGCACTGAAGCTTTCTTT.

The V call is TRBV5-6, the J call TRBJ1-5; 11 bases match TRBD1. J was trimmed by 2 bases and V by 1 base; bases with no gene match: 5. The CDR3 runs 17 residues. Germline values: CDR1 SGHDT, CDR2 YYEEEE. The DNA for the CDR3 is TGTGCCAGCAGCTTGAGGACAGGGGGCGGTGGCAATCAGCCCCAGCATTTT. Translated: CASSLRTGGGGNQPQHF.

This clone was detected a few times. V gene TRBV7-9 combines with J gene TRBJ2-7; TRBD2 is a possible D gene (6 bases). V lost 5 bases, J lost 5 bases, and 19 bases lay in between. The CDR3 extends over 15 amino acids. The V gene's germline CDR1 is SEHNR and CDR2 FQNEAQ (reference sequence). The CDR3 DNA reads TGTGCCAGCAGCACGTTCGGCCTAGCGAAAGACGAGCAGTACTTC. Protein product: CASSTFGLAKDEQYF.

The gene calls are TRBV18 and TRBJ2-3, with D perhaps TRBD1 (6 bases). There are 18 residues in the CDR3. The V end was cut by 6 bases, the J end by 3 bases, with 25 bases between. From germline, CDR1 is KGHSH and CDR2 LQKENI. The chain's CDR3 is CASSTGPLLDPRTDTQYF. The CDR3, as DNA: TGTGCCAGCTCGACAGGACCTCTCCTTGATCCTAGGACAGATACGCAGTATTTT.

CDR3 sequence reads: CASSSNGQSVTDTQYF. CDR3 DNA: TGTGCCAGTAGTAGCAACGGACAGTCTGTCACAGATACGCAGTATTTT. The chain is built from TRBV19 and TRBJ2-3, with D perhaps matching TRBD1 (6 bases). Trimming stripped 4 bases from V and 2 bases from J, with 16 bases between. Germline V lookup: CDR1 LNHDA, CDR2 SQIVND (reference sequence). The CDR3 contains 16 residues.

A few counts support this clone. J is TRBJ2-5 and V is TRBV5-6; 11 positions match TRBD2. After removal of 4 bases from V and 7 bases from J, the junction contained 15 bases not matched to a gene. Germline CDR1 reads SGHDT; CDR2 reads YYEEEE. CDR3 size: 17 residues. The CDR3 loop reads CASSPVWASGGHGTQYF. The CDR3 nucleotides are TGTGCCAGCAGCCCGGTGTGGGCTAGCGGGGGGCATGGGACCCAGTACTTC. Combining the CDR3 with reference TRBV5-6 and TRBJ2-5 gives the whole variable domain DAGVTQSPTHLIKTRGQQVTLRCSPKSGHDTVSWYQQALGQGPQFIFQYYEEEERQRGNFPDRFSGHQFPNYSSELNVNALLLGDSALYLCASSPVWASGGHGTQYFGPGTRLLVL.

The CDR3, as DNA: TGTGCCAGCAGCGTGGGCGGGGGGTACAATGAGCAGTTCTTC. This codes for CASSVGGGYNEQFF. The chain couples TRBV9 to TRBJ2-1, with 8 bases fitting TRBD2. The V gene's germline CDR1 is SGDLS and CDR2 YYNGEE. The CDR3 is 14 residues long. V dropped 2 bases and J dropped 4; count of bases not matched to a gene: 2.

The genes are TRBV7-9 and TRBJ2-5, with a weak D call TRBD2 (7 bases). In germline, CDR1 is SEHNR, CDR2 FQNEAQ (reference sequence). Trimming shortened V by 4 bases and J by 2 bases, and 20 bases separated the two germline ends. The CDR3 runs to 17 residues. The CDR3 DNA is TGTGCCAGCAGCTCTATGGGGGGGGCGAGAGGGCAAGAGACCCAGTACTTC. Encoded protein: CASSSMGGARGQETQYF.

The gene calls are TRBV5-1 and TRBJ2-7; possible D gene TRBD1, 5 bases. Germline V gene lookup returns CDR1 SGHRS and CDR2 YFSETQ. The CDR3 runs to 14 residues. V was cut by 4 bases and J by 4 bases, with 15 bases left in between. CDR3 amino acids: CASSPTAGQYEQYF. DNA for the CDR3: TGCGCCAGCAGCCCGACCGCCGGACAATACGAGCAGTACTTC.

CDR3 nucleotides: TGTGCCAGTAGTAATAGACTAGCGGGGGGGCCATACAATGAGCAGTTCTTC. It is translated as CASSNRLAGGPYNEQFF. This sequence joins TRBV19 and TRBJ2-1; TRBD2 aligns across 14 bases. With 4 bases clipped from V and 4 bases from J, the junction kept 6 bases outside the gene matches. Per the germline V gene, CDR1 is LNHDA and CDR2 is SQIVND (reference sequence). The CDR3 runs 17 residues.

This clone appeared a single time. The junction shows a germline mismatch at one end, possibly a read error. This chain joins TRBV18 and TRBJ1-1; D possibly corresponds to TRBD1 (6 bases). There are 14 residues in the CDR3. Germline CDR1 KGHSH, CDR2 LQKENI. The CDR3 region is CASPPQGVNTEAFF. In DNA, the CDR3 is TGTGCCAGCCCACCACAGGGAGTGAACACTGAAGCTTTCTTT.

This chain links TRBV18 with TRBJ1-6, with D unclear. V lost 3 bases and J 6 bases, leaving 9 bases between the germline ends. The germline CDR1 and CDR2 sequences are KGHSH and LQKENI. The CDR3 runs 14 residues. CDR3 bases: TGTGCCAGCTCACCCCGGGGTAGTAATTCACCCCTCCACTTT. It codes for CASSPRGSNSPLHF.

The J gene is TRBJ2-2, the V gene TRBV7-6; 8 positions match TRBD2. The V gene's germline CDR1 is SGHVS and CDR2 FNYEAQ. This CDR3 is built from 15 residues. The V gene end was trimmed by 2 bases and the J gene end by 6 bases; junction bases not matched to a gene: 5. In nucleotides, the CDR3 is TGTGCCAGCAGCTTATCGGGGGGGCCGTCCGGGGAGCTGTTTTTT. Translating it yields CASSLSGGPSGELFF.

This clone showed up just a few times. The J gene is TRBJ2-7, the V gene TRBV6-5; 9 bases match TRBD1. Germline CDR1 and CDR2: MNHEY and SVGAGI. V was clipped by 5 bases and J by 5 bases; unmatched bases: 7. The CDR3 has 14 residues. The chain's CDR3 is CASSGWDRANEQYF. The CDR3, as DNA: TGTGCCAGCAGTGGCTGGGACAGGGCCAACGAGCAGTACTTC.

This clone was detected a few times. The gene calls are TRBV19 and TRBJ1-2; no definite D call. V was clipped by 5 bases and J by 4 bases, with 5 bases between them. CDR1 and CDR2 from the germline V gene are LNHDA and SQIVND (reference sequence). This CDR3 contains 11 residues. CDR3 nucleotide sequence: TGTGCCAGTAGTTTTCGCTATGGCTACACCTTC. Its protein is CASSFRYGYTF.

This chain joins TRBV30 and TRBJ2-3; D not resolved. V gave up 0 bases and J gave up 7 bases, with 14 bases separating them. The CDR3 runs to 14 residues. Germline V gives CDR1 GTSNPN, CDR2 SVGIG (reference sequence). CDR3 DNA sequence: TGTGCCTGGAGTGTACCCGGAGCAGACCATACGCAGTATTTT. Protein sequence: CAWSVPGADHTQYF.

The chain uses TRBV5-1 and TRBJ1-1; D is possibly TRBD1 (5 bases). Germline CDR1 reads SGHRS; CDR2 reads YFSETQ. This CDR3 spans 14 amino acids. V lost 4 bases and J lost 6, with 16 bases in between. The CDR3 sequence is CASSGRAGMPEAFF. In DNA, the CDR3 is TGCGCCAGCAGCGGGAGGGCAGGGATGCCTGAAGCTTTCTTT.

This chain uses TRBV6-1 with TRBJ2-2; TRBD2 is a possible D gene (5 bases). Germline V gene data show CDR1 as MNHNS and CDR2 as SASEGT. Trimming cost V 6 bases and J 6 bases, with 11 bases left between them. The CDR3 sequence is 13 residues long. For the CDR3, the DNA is TGTGCCAGCAGGGGAGTTGTAGCCGGGGAGCTGTTTTTT. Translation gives CASRGVVAGELFF.